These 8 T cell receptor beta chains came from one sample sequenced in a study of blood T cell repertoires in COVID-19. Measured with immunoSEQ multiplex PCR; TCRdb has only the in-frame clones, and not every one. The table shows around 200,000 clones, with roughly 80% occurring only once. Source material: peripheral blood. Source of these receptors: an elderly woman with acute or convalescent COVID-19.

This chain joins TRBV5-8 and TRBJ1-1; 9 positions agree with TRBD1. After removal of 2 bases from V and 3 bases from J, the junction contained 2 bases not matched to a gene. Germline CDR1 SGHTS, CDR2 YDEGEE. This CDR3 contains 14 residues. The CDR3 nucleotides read TGTGCCAGCAGCTTAGACAGGGGGTACACTGAAGCTTTCTTT. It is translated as CASSLDRGYTEAFF.

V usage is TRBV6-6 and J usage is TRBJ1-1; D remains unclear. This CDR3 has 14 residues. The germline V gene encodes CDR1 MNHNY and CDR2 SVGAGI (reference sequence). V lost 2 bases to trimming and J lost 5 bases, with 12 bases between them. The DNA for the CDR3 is TGTGCCAGCAGTTACATGGAGGAGGGTACTGAAGCTTTCTTT. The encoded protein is CASSYMEEGTEAFF.

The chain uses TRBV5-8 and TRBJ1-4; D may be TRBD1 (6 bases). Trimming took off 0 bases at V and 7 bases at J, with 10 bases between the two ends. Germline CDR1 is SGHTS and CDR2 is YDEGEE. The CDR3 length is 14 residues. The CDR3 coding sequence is TGTGCCAGCAGCTTGGCTAGGGGGGGTGAAAAACTGTTTTTT. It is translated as CASSLARGGEKLFF.

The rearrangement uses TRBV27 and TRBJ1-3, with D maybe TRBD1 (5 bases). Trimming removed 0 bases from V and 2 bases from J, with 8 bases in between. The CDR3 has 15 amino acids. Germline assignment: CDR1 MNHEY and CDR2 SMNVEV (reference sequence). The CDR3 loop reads CASSLSRTPGNTIYF. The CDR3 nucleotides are TGTGCCAGCAGTTTATCGAGGACACCTGGAAACACCATATATTTT.

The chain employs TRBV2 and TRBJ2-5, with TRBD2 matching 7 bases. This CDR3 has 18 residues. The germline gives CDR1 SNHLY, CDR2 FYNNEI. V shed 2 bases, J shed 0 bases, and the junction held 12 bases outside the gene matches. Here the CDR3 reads CASSENVWPAGDQETQYF. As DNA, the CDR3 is TGTGCCAGCAGTGAAAACGTGTGGCCCGCGGGAGACCAAGAGACCCAGTACTTC.

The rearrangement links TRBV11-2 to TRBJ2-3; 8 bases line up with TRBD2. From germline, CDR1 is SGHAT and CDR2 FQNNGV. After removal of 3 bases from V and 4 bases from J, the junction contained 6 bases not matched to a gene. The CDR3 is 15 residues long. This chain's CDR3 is CASSLGTRLADTQYF. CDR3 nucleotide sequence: TGTGCCAGCAGCTTGGGGACTAGATTAGCAGATACGCAGTATTTT.

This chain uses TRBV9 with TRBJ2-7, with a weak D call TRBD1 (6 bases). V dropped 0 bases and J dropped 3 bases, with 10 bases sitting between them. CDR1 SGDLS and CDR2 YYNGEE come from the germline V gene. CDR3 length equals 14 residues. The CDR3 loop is CASSVAGDGYEQYF. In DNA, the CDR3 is TGTGCCAGCAGCGTAGCAGGGGATGGCTACGAGCAGTACTTC.

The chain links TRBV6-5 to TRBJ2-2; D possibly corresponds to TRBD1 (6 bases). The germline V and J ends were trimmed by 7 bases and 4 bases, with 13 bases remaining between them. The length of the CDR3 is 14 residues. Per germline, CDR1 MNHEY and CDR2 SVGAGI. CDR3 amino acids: CASMTAGATGELFF. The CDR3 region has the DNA TGTGCCAGCATGACGGCAGGGGCCACCGGGGAGCTGTTTTTT.